This passage covers 32 T cell receptor beta chains from one sample sequenced in a study of cytomegalovirus exposure and HLA in healthy donors. The PCR used 60 Vbeta and 13 Jbeta primers. Libraries were prepared by immunoSEQ multiplex PCR; TCRdb keeps only in-frame clonotypes and omits some of them. Among over 110,000 clones listed, about 84% were seen once. Sequences were obtained from PBMCs. The receptor set was obtained from a woman in her late teens or twenties in good health and CMV-seropositive.

V usage is TRBV28 and J usage is TRBJ2-7, with TRBD1 identical over 9 bases. The CDR3 contains 18 residues. In germline, CDR1 is MDHEN, CDR2 SYDVKM. The junction had 12 bases not matched to a gene; V was cut back by 3 bases and J by 0 bases. The CDR3 loop reads CASSFRLGQGSDSYEQYF. The CDR3, as DNA: TGTGCCAGCAGTTTCCGCCTAGGACAGGGGAGTGACTCCTACGAGCAGTACTTC.

The chain links TRBV7-8 to TRBJ2-7; no definite D call. The CDR3 loop spans 15 amino acids. Germline V gives CDR1 SGHVS, CDR2 FQNEAQ. With 5 bases removed from V and 5 bases from J, the gap between germline ends came to 19 bases. The CDR3 nucleotides read TGTGCCAGCAGCCGCGAATCGCGTCTTGTCAACGAGCAGTACTTC. It codes for CASSRESRLVNEQYF.

Notes on this clone: Additional DNA sequences in this sample encode the identical CDR3. V usage is TRBV7-2 and J usage is TRBJ2-7; no definite D call. V lost 3 bases, J lost 2 bases, and 8 bases lay in between. Looked up from germline, CDR1 is SGHTA and CDR2 is FQGNSA. The CDR3 contains 13 residues. CDR3 nucleotide sequence: TGTGCCAGCAGCTTGGCAACCCCCTACGAGCAGTACTTC. Amino acids: CASSLATPYEQYF.

The chain uses TRBV10-3 and TRBJ2-1; D may be TRBD2 (6 bases). Germline CDR1 ENHRY, CDR2 SYGVKD. The CDR3 contains 16 residues. Trimming pared 2 bases from V and 5 bases from J, leaving 16 bases between. The CDR3 is CAISEAWGDHHNEQFF. The DNA for the CDR3 is TGTGCCATCAGTGAGGCGTGGGGGGATCACCACAATGAGCAGTTCTTC.

J is TRBJ1-4 and V is TRBV30; TRBD1 might be the D (6 bases). Trimming cost V 5 bases and J 4 bases, with 17 bases left between them. The CDR3 runs to 15 residues. Germline CDR1 reads GTSNPN; CDR2 reads SVGIG (reference sequence). This CDR3 reads CAWDTGLGDNEKLFF. CDR3 bases: TGTGCCTGGGATACAGGGCTGGGGGATAATGAAAAACTGTTTTTT.

This chain uses TRBV14 with TRBJ2-1; the D gene is possibly TRBD1 (5 bases). Trimming removed 1 base from V and 0 bases from J, with 7 bases in between. Germline CDR1 is SGHDN and CDR2 is FVKESK. The CDR3 has 15 amino acids. CDR3 region: CASSQATGSYNEQFF. For the CDR3, the DNA is TGTGCCAGCAGCCAAGCAACAGGCTCCTACAATGAGCAGTTCTTC. Drawing the rest from reference TRBV14 and TRBJ2-1, the complete variable domain is EAGVTQFPSHSVIEKGQTVTLRCDPISGHDNLYWYRRVMGKEIKFLLHFVKESKQDESGMPNNRFLAERTGGTYSTLKVQPAELEDSGVYFCASSQATGSYNEQFFGPGTRLTVL.

The V call is TRBV2, the J call TRBJ1-3, with 10 bases lining up with TRBD1. This CDR3 is 15 amino acids long. The V gene's germline CDR1 is SNHLY and CDR2 FYNNEI. J was trimmed by 8 bases and V by 7 bases; bases with no gene match: 11. As DNA, the CDR3 is TGTGCCAGCACCGAAGACAGGGGGCCGGTTGACACCATATATTTT. The encoded protein is CASTEDRGPVDTIYF. The whole variable domain, filled in from reference TRBV2 and TRBJ1-3, reads EPEVTQTPSHQVTQMGQEVILRCVPISNHLYFYWYRQILGQKVEFLVSFYNNEISEKSEIFDDQFSVERPDGSNFTLKIRSTKLEDSAMYFCASTEDRGPVDTIYFGEGSWLTVV.

A word on this clone: Other DNA variants within this sample encode the same CDR3. V is TRBV7-9 and J is TRBJ2-7; 12 bases agree with TRBD1. Losses at the gene ends were 3 bases for V and 4 bases for J; bases not matched to a gene: 1. The CDR3 runs to 14 residues. Per germline, CDR1 SEHNR and CDR2 FQNEAQ (reference sequence). The chain's CDR3 is CASSLGQGAYEQYF. The CDR3 DNA reads as TGTGCCAGCAGCTTGGGACAGGGGGCGTACGAGCAGTACTTC.

This chain uses TRBV28 with TRBJ1-1, with 9 bases matching TRBD1. V shed 6 bases, J shed 4 bases, and the junction held 6 bases outside the gene matches. Germline loops: CDR1 MDHEN, CDR2 SYDVKM. The CDR3 covers 14 residues. The CDR3 spells CASRPGQGTTEAFF. CDR3 in DNA: TGTGCCAGCAGGCCGGGACAGGGTACCACTGAAGCTTTCTTT.

Only a few counts were recorded for this clone. The chain carries TRBV6-1 and TRBJ2-1; 9 positions match TRBD1. Germline CDR1 and CDR2: MNHNS and SASEGT. The CDR3 is 16 amino acids. With 0 bases clipped from V and 8 bases from J, the junction kept 8 bases outside the gene matches. In DNA form, the CDR3 reads TGTGCCAGCAGTGAAGCCTTGGGACAGGGAGGGGATGAGCAGTTCTTC. This encodes CASSEALGQGGDEQFF.

Points on this clone: The sample has other DNA sequences that encode this CDR3 too. The gene calls are TRBV9 and TRBJ1-1; TRBD1 matches at 8 bases. The junction had 1 base not matched to a gene; V was cut back by 3 bases and J by 3 bases. This CDR3 is 13 amino acids long. Germline V gene sequence: CDR1 SGDLS, CDR2 YYNGEE. CDR3 amino acids: CASSGTGYTEAFF. CDR3 sequence (DNA): TGTGCCAGCAGCGGGACAGGGTACACTGAAGCTTTCTTT.

The genes are TRBV5-6 and TRBJ1-1; the match to TRBD1 covers 8 bases. CDR3 size: 15 residues. The trim removed 4 bases at V and 5 bases at J, leaving 10 bases unmatched. Germline V gene data show CDR1 as SGHDT and CDR2 as YYEEEE. The CDR3 coding sequence is TGTGCCAGCAGCCTCATAGGACAGGGTGAAACTGAAGCTTTCTTT. Residues: CASSLIGQGETEAFF.

V is TRBV5-6 and J is TRBJ1-2; D is ambiguous. The CDR3 covers 16 residues. From germline, CDR1 is SGHDT and CDR2 YYEEEE. V lost 1 base and J 3 bases, leaving 16 bases between the germline ends. The CDR3 protein is CASSLFRYATHYGYTF. The CDR3 region has the DNA TGTGCCAGCAGCTTGTTTCGGTACGCTACCCACTATGGCTACACCTTC.

CDR3 region: CASSLRVGQGFNEQYF. The CDR3 DNA follows: TGTGCCAGCAGCTTAAGGGTTGGACAGGGGTTCAACGAGCAGTACTTC. The J gene is TRBJ2-7, the V gene TRBV7-9, with 9 bases aligning to TRBD1. The germline gives CDR1 SEHNR, CDR2 FQNEAQ (reference sequence). Trimming at V came to 2 bases and at J to 5 bases, leaving 10 bases not matched to a gene. The CDR3 loop spans 16 amino acids. The whole variable domain, filled in from reference TRBV7-9 and TRBJ2-7, reads DTGVSQNPRHKITKRGQNVTFRCDPISEHNRLYWYRQTLGQGPEFLTYFQNEAQLEKSRLLSDRFSAERPKGSFSTLEIQRTEQGDSAMYLCASSLRVGQGFNEQYFGPGTRLTVT.

The V and J genes are TRBV9 and TRBJ2-2; tentatively, D is TRBD2 (6 bases). The CDR3 is made up of 15 amino acids. V shed 0 bases and J shed 2 bases, with 8 bases lying between them. In germline, CDR1 is SGDLS, CDR2 YYNGEE. CDR3 amino acids: CASSVGGANTGELFF. CDR3 in DNA: TGTGCCAGCAGCGTAGGCGGGGCTAACACCGGGGAGCTGTTTTTT.

The CDR3 sequence is CASSGSRGNGYTF. The CDR3 DNA sequence: TGCGCCAGCAGTGGAAGCAGGGGTAATGGCTACACCTTC. V is TRBV10-1 and J is TRBJ1-2; perhaps TRBD1 as D (6 bases). The CDR3 sequence is 13 residues long. CDR1 WNHNN and CDR2 SYGVQD come from the germline V gene (reference sequence). V lost 4 bases and J lost 6, with 12 bases in between.

The V gene is TRBV2, the J gene TRBJ2-5; 8 positions agree with TRBD2. J was trimmed by 5 bases and V by 2 bases; bases with no gene match: 7. The CDR3 contains 15 residues. Germline V gene data show CDR1 as SNHLY and CDR2 as FYNNEI. The CDR3 reads CASSERRGASETQYF. The CDR3 DNA is TGTGCCAGCAGTGAAAGGCGGGGGGCCTCGGAGACCCAGTACTTC.

V gene TRBV12-5 combines with J gene TRBJ1-5; 11 positions agree with TRBD1. Germline CDR1 is LGHNT and CDR2 is FRNRAP. The CDR3 loop spans 18 amino acids. With V trimmed by 0 bases and J by 4 bases, 8 bases remained unmatched. The CDR3 sequence: CASGLVRGDRGLNQPQHF. CDR3 sequence (DNA): TGTGCTAGTGGTTTGGTACGAGGGGACAGGGGGTTGAATCAGCCCCAGCATTTT.

As for this clone: Different DNA sequences within this sample yield the same CDR3. V is TRBV5-1 and J is TRBJ2-3, with TRBD2 matching over 15 bases. Trimming at V came to 4 bases and at J to 0 bases, leaving 3 bases not matched to a gene. CDR1 is SGHRS and CDR2 is YFSETQ in the germline V gene. The CDR3 is 17 residues long. CDR3 residues: CASSPGLAGGSTDTQYF. The CDR3 bases are TGCGCCAGCAGCCCGGGACTAGCGGGGGGCAGCACAGATACGCAGTATTTT.

This sequence joins TRBV6-4 and TRBJ2-7, with a weak D call TRBD1 (5 bases). Germline V gene lookup returns CDR1 MRHNA and CDR2 SNTAGT. The CDR3 loop spans 16 amino acids. The V end lost 2 bases, the J end lost 6 bases, and 20 bases lay between the germline ends. The CDR3 loop reads CASSDGPDTSLGEQYF. The CDR3 bases are TGTGCCAGCAGTGACGGGCCGGACACCAGCCTAGGCGAGCAGTACTTC.

V gene TRBV6-1 combines with J gene TRBJ1-5; D is undetermined. The germline CDR1 and CDR2 sequences are MNHNS and SASEGT. The V end was cut by 6 bases, the J end by 0 bases, with 6 bases between. The CDR3 loop spans 13 amino acids. The CDR3 DNA reads TGTGCCAGCAGCCCGGTTAGCAATCAGCCCCAGCATTTT. The encoded protein is CASSPVSNQPQHF.

The CDR3 loop reads CASSIEIGQGNNYGYTF. CDR3 DNA: TGTGCCAGTAGTATTGAAATAGGACAGGGGAATAACTATGGCTACACCTTC. The chain has TRBV19 and TRBJ1-2, with 9 positions matching TRBD1. The trim removed 3 bases at V and 1 base at J, leaving 9 bases unmatched. The CDR3 is made up of 17 amino acids. CDR1 and CDR2 from the germline V gene are LNHDA and SQIVND (reference sequence).

V gene TRBV6-6 combines with J gene TRBJ2-7, with 7 nucleotides matching TRBD1. Germline values: CDR1 MNHNY, CDR2 SVGAGI (reference sequence). The trim removed 6 bases at V and 8 bases at J, leaving 10 bases unmatched. The CDR3 has 13 amino acids. The CDR3 region is CASSSTGQDKQYF. Here the CDR3 DNA reads TGTGCCAGCAGCTCTACAGGACAGGACAAGCAGTACTTC.

The chain combines TRBV6-5 with TRBJ1-6, with D possibly being TRBD1 (5 bases). The CDR3 is 13 residues long. The V end lost 6 bases, the J end lost 10 bases, and 13 bases lay between the germline ends. CDR1 and CDR2 from the germline V gene are MNHEY and SVGAGI. The CDR3 protein is CASSPQGGSPLHF. DNA for the CDR3: TGTGCCAGCAGCCCTCAGGGAGGATCACCCCTCCACTTT.

A remark on this clone: One end of the junction fails to match germline, which may point to a read error. The J gene is TRBJ1-1, the V gene TRBV4-1, with D perhaps TRBD1 (6 bases). The germline V gene encodes CDR1 MGHRA and CDR2 YSYEKL. The CDR3 is made up of 18 amino acids. This CDR3 reads CASSQEVGMVRGYTKAFF. The CDR3 region has the DNA TGCGCCAGCAGCCAAGAAGTAGGGATGGTCAGGGGTTACACTAAAGCTTTCTTT.

The chain is built from TRBV11-2 and TRBJ1-2; weak D call: TRBD1 (5 bases). The ends were cut back, 4 bases at V and 3 bases at J, with 9 bases in the middle. Looked up from germline, CDR1 is SGHAT and CDR2 is FQNNGV. The CDR3 is 13 amino acids. CDR3 coding DNA: TGTGCCAGCAGCTCGGACAATTACTATGGCTACACCTTC. Protein: CASSSDNYYGYTF.

This clone occurred a few times. A read error may account for a junction end that differs from germline. The chain combines TRBV19 with TRBJ1-2; TRBD1 is a possible D gene (5 bases). The germline CDR1 and CDR2 sequences are LNHDA and SQIVND (reference sequence). The CDR3 consists of 11 residues. The CDR3 spells CREGAGTGYTF. DNA for the CDR3: TGCAGAGAAGGGGCGGGGACTGGCTACACCTTC.

This clone was picked up one time. The chain couples TRBV2 to TRBJ2-3; a weak D match, TRBD2 (6 bases). CDR3 length equals 15 residues. Deletions cut 6 bases from V and 3 bases from J, with 16 bases between. CDR1 is SNHLY, CDR2 FYNNEI, per germline. The chain's CDR3 is CASRGGRGSTDTQYF. The CDR3 nucleotides read TGTGCCAGCAGGGGAGGTCGGGGGTCAACAGATACGCAGTATTTT.

The chain couples TRBV12-5 to TRBJ2-1, with a possible D match to TRBD2 (6 bases). The germline V gene has CDR1 LGHNT and CDR2 FRNRAP. The V and J ends lost 2 bases and 6 bases respectively, with 11 bases between them. The CDR3 spans 14 residues. The CDR3 region has the DNA TGTGCTAGTGGTTTGATTGGGGGAGGCAATGAGCAGTTCTTC. Translated: CASGLIGGGNEQFF.

In this sample, this clone turned up once. V gene TRBV5-1 combines with J gene TRBJ2-5, with 7 bases aligning to TRBD1. The CDR3 is 14 amino acids. CDR1 is SGHRS and CDR2 is YFSETQ in the germline V gene. V shed 8 bases, J shed 5 bases, and the junction held 12 bases outside the gene matches. The CDR3, as DNA: TGCGCCAGTGGGAAGGGACAGAGGGTGGAGACCCAGTACTTC. Translated, it gives CASGKGQRVETQYF.

CDR3 in DNA: TGTGCCAGCACCCCGACAGGGGTTATTGAAGCTTTCTTT. Translation gives CASTPTGVIEAFF. This sequence joins TRBV6-5 and TRBJ1-1; 8 nucleotides match TRBD1. The V segment lost 7 bases and the J segment 7 bases; nucleotides outside the gene matches: 8. The CDR3 totals 13 residues. Germline V CDR1 and CDR2: MNHEY, SVGAGI.

The chain links TRBV2 to TRBJ2-5, with 10 bases matching TRBD2. The germline V gene has CDR1 SNHLY and CDR2 FYNNEI. The ends lost 5 bases at V and 2 bases at J; junction bases unmatched: 5. This CDR3 is built from 15 residues. The CDR3 coding sequence is TGTGCCAGCAGTCCGACTAGCGGGCCTCAAGAGACCCAGTACTTC. This codes for CASSPTSGPQETQYF.